The next 6 T cell receptor beta chains were all read from a single sample in a study of cytomegalovirus exposure and HLA in healthy donors. The PCR ran on 60 Vbeta and 13 Jbeta primers. Method: immunoSEQ multiplex PCR; TCRdb's copy keeps in-frame clones and lacks some. The sample has roughly 160,000 clones; 73% are singletons. Sequencing used PBMCs. The origin of the receptors is a young woman in good health and CMV-seropositive.

This clone appeared a single time. The chain has TRBV6-5 and TRBJ2-5; D call uncertain. V gave up 2 bases and J gave up 9 bases, with 16 bases separating them. The CDR3 length is 14 residues. Germline values: CDR1 MNHEY, CDR2 SVGAGI. CDR3 coding DNA: TGTGCCAGCAGTTACACGGTAACGACACTGTCCCAGTACTTC. Encoded protein: CASSYTVTTLSQYF.

This clone was recorded once. V gene TRBV5-4 combines with J gene TRBJ2-7, with TRBD2 matching 10 bases. After removal of 2 bases from V and 2 bases from J, the junction contained 4 bases not matched to a gene. Germline lookup yields CDR1 SGHNT and CDR2 YYREEE (reference sequence). The CDR3 is 15 amino acids. CDR3 sequence reads: CASSFSAGGTYEQYF. CDR3 DNA: TGTGCCAGCAGCTTCTCAGCGGGGGGGACCTACGAGCAGTACTTC. The full variable domain, completed using reference TRBV5-4 and TRBJ2-7, is ETGVTQSPTHLIKTRGQQVTLRCSSQSGHNTVSWYQQALGQGPQFIFQYYREEENGRGNFPPRFSGLQFPNYSSELNVNALELDDSALYLCASSFSAGGTYEQYFGPGTRLTVT.

This rearrangement joins TRBV7-3 to TRBJ2-5, with D perhaps TRBD1 (5 bases). Deletions cut 4 bases from V and 4 bases from J, with 10 bases between. This CDR3 has 13 residues. Looked up from germline, CDR1 is SGHTA and CDR2 is FQGTGA. The CDR3 reads CASSSTVGETQYF. CDR3 DNA: TGTGCCAGCAGCTCGACAGTGGGAGAGACCCAGTACTTC.

The chain employs TRBV25-1 and TRBJ2-5, with D maybe TRBD1 (6 bases). The germline gives CDR1 MGHDK, CDR2 SYGVNS. V lost 7 bases and J lost 4, with 10 bases in between. This CDR3 is built from 12 residues. Written as DNA, the CDR3 is TGTGCCAGCAATACAGGGTTAGAGACCCAGTACTTC. This gives the protein CASNTGLETQYF.

Regarding this clone: The same CDR3 also results from other DNA sequences found in this sample. This rearrangement joins TRBV2 to TRBJ1-5; 7 nucleotides match TRBD1. CDR3 length: 12 amino acids. Unmatched junction bases numbered 3, after V lost 9 bases and J lost 4 bases. Germline assignment: CDR1 SNHLY and CDR2 FYNNEI. The CDR3 reads CASSTGNQPQHF. The CDR3 coding sequence is TGTGCCAGTTCGACAGGGAATCAGCCCCAGCATTTT. The full variable domain, its missing parts supplied by reference TRBV2 and TRBJ1-5, is EPEVTQTPSHQVTQMGQEVILRCVPISNHLYFYWYRQILGQKVEFLVSFYNNEISEKSEIFDDQFSVERPDGSNFTLKIRSTKLEDSAMYFCASSTGNQPQHFGDGTRLSIL.

This clone was detected once. This chain joins TRBV9 and TRBJ1-3; TRBD1 matches at 7 bases. This CDR3 is 15 amino acids long. The junction had 5 bases not matched to a gene; V was cut back by 3 bases and J by 2 bases. CDR1 and CDR2 from the germline V gene are SGDLS and YYNGEE. The CDR3 bases are TGTGCCAGCAGCGCCCATGACAGGGCTGGAAACACCATATATTTT. Translating gives CASSAHDRAGNTIYF.